A single sample gave rise to the 30 T cell receptor beta chains below, sequenced in a study of T cells in women clearing cervical HPV infection. Profiling relied on immunoSEQ multiplex PCR, and the TCRdb table lists in-frame clones only, not all of them. In total, the table holds 45,000 to 50,000 clones. The sequencing input was blood buffy coat. The receptors were gathered from a woman between 18 and 75 years old with a cervical HPV16 infection that either progressed to CIN3+ or cleared (not recorded which).

As for this clone: The read halts 3 residues ahead of the CDR3 end, with the missing end drawn from the germline J gene. The chain combines TRBV29-1 with TRBJ2-7, with 12 bases identical to TRBD2. Germline CDR1 and CDR2: SQVTM and ANQGSEA. The CDR3 length is 13 residues. The J segment lost 6 bases and the V segment lost 8 bases, leaving 8 bases of the junction unmatched. Partial CDR3 DNA: TGCAGCATTCGGACTAGCGGGAACTTCGAG. Protein product: CSIRTSGNFE. The complete CDR3 sequence is CSIRTSGNFEQYF.

In regard to this clone: The read gets to within 3 residues of the CDR3 end, and the germline J gene fills in the rest. The chain employs TRBV2 and TRBJ1-4, with 7 bases identical to TRBD1. The CDR3 consists of 14 residues. Germline-derived CDR1 and CDR2 are SNHLY and FYNNEI. Trimming took 6 bases from V and 5 from J; bases not matched to a gene: 6. CDR3 DNA (partial): TGTGCCAGCAGGGCCGGGACAGAGAATGAAAAA. Translating it yields CASRAGTENEK. From start to end, the CDR3 is CASRAGTENEKLFF. Full variable domain (remainder filled in from reference TRBV2 and TRBJ1-4): EPEVTQTPSHQVTQMGQEVILRCVPISNHLYFYWYRQILGQKVEFLVSFYNNEISEKSEIFDDQFSVERPDGSNFTLKIRSTKLEDSAMYFCASRAGTENEKLFFGSGTQLSVL.

Concerning this clone itself: Coverage ceases 3 residues before the CDR3 finishes, and the germline J gene fills in the end. This sequence joins TRBV20-1 and TRBJ2-3, with 8 bases identical to TRBD2. CDR1 DFQATT and CDR2 SNEGSKA come from the germline V gene (reference sequence). This CDR3 region has 12 residues. The junction had 5 bases not matched to a gene; V was cut back by 6 bases and J by 6 bases. This CDR3 reads CSALAGMDTQYF. The CDR3 DNA, read in part, is TGCAGTGCGCTAGCGGGTATGGATACG.

In the case of this clone: The CDR3 end lies 3 residues beyond the end of the read and is filled in from the germline J gene. The chain links TRBV6-1 to TRBJ2-3; the D call may be TRBD1 or TRBD2 (7 bases each). This CDR3 is 15 amino acids long. The germline V gene has CDR1 MNHNS and CDR2 SASEGT. Trimming took off 0 bases at V and 4 bases at J, with 11 bases between the two ends. CDR3 DNA (partial): TGTGCCAGCAGTGAAGCGGGAGGGGGCTCAGATACG. It specifies CASSEAGGGSDT. The CDR3 in full is CASSEAGGGSDTQYF.

On this clone: The read falls 3 residues short of the CDR3 end, and the missing part is taken from the germline J gene. V usage is TRBV11-2 and J usage is TRBJ1-2; D possibly corresponds to TRBD1 (6 bases). Germline V CDR1 and CDR2: SGHAT, FQNNGV. Trimming shortened V by 6 bases and J by 1 base, and 15 bases separated the two germline ends. The CDR3 contains 15 residues. CDR3 in amino acids: CASSQQGPLNYGYTF. The part of the CDR3 DNA that was read is TGTGCCAGCAGTCAGCAGGGGCCACTTAACTATGGC.

Of note for this clone: Read sequence stops 3 residues before the CDR3 end, and the germline J gene provides the missing end. This chain links TRBV7-8 with TRBJ1-1; D not resolved. Deletions cut 3 bases from V and 4 bases from J, with 12 bases between. The CDR3 length is 14 residues. Germline V lookup: CDR1 SGHVS, CDR2 FQNEAQ. The CDR3 DNA, read in part, is TGTGCCAGCAGCTTGGCTTCGAGTTTCACTGAA. Translating it yields CASSLASSFTE. The complete CDR3 reads CASSLASSFTEAFF. The full variable domain, with the rest looked up from reference TRBV7-8 and TRBJ1-1, is GAGVSQSPRYKVAKRGQDVALRCDPISGHVSLFWYQQALGQGPEFLTYFQNEAQLDKSGLPSDRFFAERPEGSVSTLKIQRTQQEDSAVYLCASSLASSFTEAFFGQGTRLTVV.

Concerning this clone itself: The read is 3 residues too short to cover the CDR3 end, so that end is filled in from the germline J gene. V and J are TRBV6-1 and TRBJ1-4; 7 bases align to TRBD1. Germline V gene data show CDR1 as MNHNS and CDR2 as SASEGT. The CDR3 consists of 15 residues. The CDR3 DNA, read in part, is TGTGCCAGCAGTGACCGACAGGGTGCGGGTTCACCA. Its protein product is CASSDRQGAGSP. The CDR3, in full, reads CASSDRQGAGSPLFF.

Regarding this clone: The read ends 3 residues early relative to the CDR3; the germline J gene fills the gap. The V call is TRBV14, the J call TRBJ2-7, with D possibly TRBD1 on 5 matching bases. This CDR3 spans 14 amino acids. Germline V gives CDR1 SGHDN, CDR2 FVKESK. The V and J ends lost 1 base and 2 bases respectively, with 9 bases between them. The DNA read from the CDR3 is TGTGCCAGCAGCCAAGTGTGGGGCCCCTACGAG. This encodes CASSQVWGPYE. The complete CDR3 reads CASSQVWGPYEQYF.

Details on this clone: The CDR3 end falls 3 residues outside the read, so it is completed with the germline J gene. The rearrangement links TRBV5-1 to TRBJ2-5; D gene ambiguous. This CDR3 spans 15 amino acids. The germline gives CDR1 SGHRS, CDR2 YFSETQ. V lost 4 bases and J 2 bases, leaving 15 bases between the germline ends. This CDR3 is CASSPRPTAQETQYF. The CDR3 bases that were read are TGCGCCAGCAGCCCGCGACCCACAGCACAAGAGACC.

On this clone itself: The read finishes 3 residues shy of the CDR3 end, and the germline J gene is used to complete it. The rearrangement joins TRBV2 to TRBJ1-2, with D maybe TRBD1 (6 bases). Germline CDR1 and CDR2: SNHLY and FYNNEI. The CDR3 contains 14 residues. The CDR3 protein is CASSIEQGSVGYTF. The part of the CDR3 DNA that was read is TGTGCCAGCAGTATTGAACAGGGATCAGTCGGC.

Concerning this clone: The CDR3 end is not reached by the read, which stops 3 residues before it; the germline J gene fills it in. V and J are TRBV7-9 and TRBJ1-5, with TRBD1 as a possible D gene (6 bases). The CDR3 length is 14 residues. Between the trimmed V and J ends, which lost 5 bases and 1 base, there was a span of 9 bases. Germline V gene lookup returns CDR1 SEHNR and CDR2 FQNEAQ (reference sequence). The part of the CDR3 DNA that was read is TGTGCCAGCAGCCTTACAGGGAGCAATCAGCCC. Protein: CASSLTGSNQP. The CDR3 in full is CASSLTGSNQPQHF.

As for this clone: The read is 3 residues too short to cover the CDR3 end, so that end is filled in from the germline J gene. The V call is TRBV20-1, the J call TRBJ1-2; 10 bases map to TRBD1. CDR3 length equals 13 residues. Germline V gives CDR1 DFQATT, CDR2 SNEGSKA (reference sequence). CDR3 residues: CSAADRGVFSYTF. The CDR3 DNA, read in part, is TGCAGTGCAGCGGACAGGGGGGTATTTAGC.

Points on this clone: The sequence runs out 3 residues before the end of the CDR3; the remainder is reconstructed from the germline J gene. The V gene is TRBV5-6, the J gene TRBJ2-2; no clear D gene. The CDR3 covers 13 residues. Germline CDR1 and CDR2: SGHDT and YYEEEE. V was clipped by 1 base and J by 1 base, with 2 bases between them. The CDR3 region is CASSLRNTGELFF. The covered CDR3 bases are TGTGCCAGCAGCTTGCGGAACACCGGGGAG.

A word on this clone: The CDR3 goes on 3 residues after the read ends, and that part is filled in from the germline J gene. This chain connects TRBV10-1 to TRBJ2-2; the match to TRBD1 covers 7 bases. The CDR3 is made up of 14 amino acids. Germline V CDR1 and CDR2: WNHNN, SYGVQD (reference sequence). With 2 bases clipped from V and 4 bases from J, the junction kept 1 base outside the gene matches. The CDR3 reads CASSEAGGTGELFF. The CDR3 bases that were read are TGCGCCAGCAGTGAGGCAGGGGGCACCGGGGAG.

About this clone: The read terminates 3 residues before the CDR3 end, so the remaining end is supplied by the germline J gene. The chain employs TRBV20-1 and TRBJ2-1; the D gene is possibly TRBD2 (7 bases). Germline CDR1 and CDR2: DFQATT and SNEGSKA (reference sequence). Trimming removed 0 bases at V and 8 bases at J, with 14 bases between. CDR3 size: 14 residues. The CDR3 loop is CSARDGTGGDEQFF. The sequenced part of the CDR3 DNA is TGCAGTGCTAGAGATGGAACGGGGGGCGATGAG.

In regard to this clone: The read halts 3 residues ahead of the CDR3 end, with the missing end drawn from the germline J gene. The genes are TRBV6-7 and TRBJ1-1; 9 nucleotides match TRBD1. TRBV6-7 is annotated as an ORF whose role is uncertain. Losses at the gene ends were 8 bases for V and 7 bases for J; bases not matched to a gene: 8. This CDR3 spans 13 amino acids. The sequenced part of the CDR3 DNA is TGTGCCAGCTCTCGGACAGGGGACGATGAA. This gives the protein CASSRTGDDE. The whole CDR3 protein is CASSRTGDDEAFF.

About this clone itself: Coverage ceases 3 residues before the CDR3 finishes, and the germline J gene fills in the end. This sequence joins TRBV18 and TRBJ2-2; D remains ambiguous. Germline V gene lookup returns CDR1 KGHSH and CDR2 LQKENI. CDR3 length: 17 amino acids. Trimming stripped 4 bases from V and 0 bases from J, with 15 bases between. CDR3 protein: CASSQDSVLSNTGELFF. The covered CDR3 bases are TGTGCCAGCTCACAAGATTCAGTATTGTCGAACACCGGGGAG.

Details on this clone: The missing CDR3 end, 3 residues past where the read stops, is filled in from the germline J gene. The V and J genes are TRBV18 and TRBJ1-2; D is possibly TRBD1 (5 bases). CDR1 is KGHSH, CDR2 LQKENI, per germline. The CDR3 covers 15 residues. The CDR3 bases that were read are TGTGCCAGCTCACCTGATCCAGCGGGGCTTAATGAC. Translating gives CASSPDPAGLND. The complete CDR3 reads CASSPDPAGLNDYTF.

Points on this clone: The read terminates 3 residues before the CDR3 end, so the remaining end is supplied by the germline J gene. V gene TRBV18 combines with J gene TRBJ2-1, with TRBD2 as a possible D gene (6 bases). The CDR3 has 16 amino acids. Trimming shortened V by 4 bases and J by 0 bases, and 13 bases separated the two germline ends. Germline V gene lookup returns CDR1 KGHSH and CDR2 LQKENI. The sequenced part of the CDR3 DNA is TGTGCCAGCTCACTCGGGGCGGGGCTCTCCTACAATGAG. Translated: CASSLGAGLSYNE. The CDR3 reads in full as CASSLGAGLSYNEQFF.

Regarding this clone: The read terminates 3 residues ahead of where the CDR3 ends, so the germline J gene completes it. The chain recombines TRBV15 with TRBJ2-1, with D perhaps TRBD2 (6 bases). Between the trimmed V and J ends, which lost 0 bases and 4 bases, there was a span of 10 bases. CDR1 is LNHNV, CDR2 YYDKDF, per germline (reference sequence). The CDR3 spans 15 residues. The CDR3 bases that were read are TGTGCCACCAGCAGAGAAAGGGGACTGTACAATGAG. This codes for CATSRERGLYNE. The CDR3 as a whole reads CATSRERGLYNEQFF.

Concerning this clone: The CDR3 is cut off 3 residues early in the read; its end comes from the germline J gene. The V call is TRBV30, the J call TRBJ2-3; D tentatively fits TRBD1 or TRBD2 (5 bases each). The CDR3 totals 14 residues. The V gene's germline CDR1 is GTSNPN and CDR2 SVGIG (reference sequence). This CDR3 reads CAWSAGRELQPQYF. The CDR3 DNA, read in part, is TGTGCCTGGAGTGCCGGCAGGGAGCTTCAGCCG.

Regarding this clone: Read sequence stops 3 residues before the CDR3 end, and the germline J gene provides the missing end. V and J are TRBV5-1 and TRBJ1-1; weak D call: TRBD1 (6 bases). V lost 4 bases and J lost 4, with 17 bases in between. From germline, CDR1 is SGHRS and CDR2 YFSETQ. The CDR3 has 15 amino acids. The CDR3: CASSPLWGTSTEAFF. The CDR3 bases that were read are TGCGCCAGCAGCCCCCTTTGGGGGACAAGCACTGAA.

Concerning this clone: With the read ending 3 residues before the CDR3 end, the germline J gene is used to fill in that end. The V call is TRBV30, the J call TRBJ1-6; TRBD1 aligns across 10 bases. V shed 3 bases, J shed 10 bases, and the junction held 6 bases outside the gene matches. From germline, CDR1 is GTSNPN and CDR2 SVGIG (reference sequence). This CDR3 is built from 14 residues. Incomplete CDR3 DNA: TGTGCCTGGAGCCTGACAGGGGGCTTATCACCC. It codes for CAWSLTGGLSP. The full CDR3 reads CAWSLTGGLSPLHF.

Points on this clone: Germline and junction disagree at one end, which may indicate a read error. The read ends 3 residues early relative to the CDR3; the germline J gene fills the gap. The chain couples TRBV6-2 or TRBV6-3 to TRBJ2-3, with 7 nucleotides matching TRBD1. The CDR3 spans 17 residues. Germline V gene sequence: CDR1 MNHEY, CDR2 SVGEGT. The sequenced part of the CDR3 DNA is TGTGCCAGCAATTACTCGTCCAGGGGGTTTCTTGCAGATGCG. Its translation is CASNYSSRGFLADA. The CDR3 as a whole reads CASNYSSRGFLADAQYF.

As to this clone: The read comes to an end 3 residues before the CDR3 does, leaving the germline J gene to fill in the end. The chain combines TRBV29-1 with TRBJ2-1; 8 bases align to TRBD1. The CDR3 loop spans 14 amino acids. V was pared by 7 bases and J by 5 bases, with 10 bases of the junction left unmatched. Germline V lookup: CDR1 SQVTM, CDR2 ANQGSEA. The sequenced CDR3 bases are TGCAGCGCCCTCTCGGACAGGGTGAACAATGAG. Translation: CSALSDRVNNE. The full CDR3 sequence reads CSALSDRVNNEQFF.

In regard to this clone: At one end the junction does not follow the germline gene, possibly because of a read error. The sequence runs out 3 residues before the end of the CDR3; the remainder is reconstructed from the germline J gene. At the DNA level, this CDR3 is encoded by other sequences in the same sample as well. The rearrangement uses TRBV30 and TRBJ1-3; 9 positions agree with TRBD1. CDR1 is GTSNPN, CDR2 SVGIG, per germline (reference sequence). The CDR3 covers 14 residues. CDR3 residues: CAWGQGNSGNTIYF. CDR3 bases read: TGTGCCTGGGGACAGGGGAATTCTGGAAACACG.

Points on this clone: Read coverage stops 3 residues before the CDR3 terminus; the germline J gene supplies the remainder. The chain uses TRBV10-3 and TRBJ1-3; D remains unclear. Germline CDR1 reads ENHRY; CDR2 reads SYGVKD. CDR3 size: 16 residues. Deletions cut 2 bases from V and 4 bases from J, with 15 bases between. The part of the CDR3 DNA that was read is TGTGCCATCAGTGAGCCCCCGCAGGTAGGAGGAAACACC. It translates to CAISEPPQVGGNT. In full, the CDR3 is CAISEPPQVGGNTIYF.

Remarks on this clone: The read ends 3 residues shy of where the CDR3 ends; the end is completed using the germline J gene. J is TRBJ2-5 and V is TRBV18, with TRBD1 as a possible D gene (6 bases). This CDR3 spans 13 amino acids. CDR1 and CDR2 (germline): KGHSH, LQKENI. The CDR3 sequence: CASSPAGEVTQYF. The covered CDR3 bases are TGTGCCAGCTCACCGGCAGGGGAAGTCACC.

The covered CDR3 bases are TGTGCCAGCAGCTTGGTTGGGACAGGGGTCTCTGAA. It is translated as CASSLVGTGVSE. In full, the CDR3 reads CASSLVGTGVSEAFF. The chain has TRBV5-6 and TRBJ1-1; 10 bases fit TRBD1. From the germline J gene comes the end of the CDR3, since the read stops 3 residues before it. Germline V gene lookup returns CDR1 SGHDT and CDR2 YYEEEE. Trimming at V came to 0 bases and at J to 6 bases, leaving 5 bases not matched to a gene. There are 15 residues in the CDR3.

CDR3 protein: CATGLENSPLHF. The sequenced CDR3 bases are TGTGCCACAGGGCTTGAGAATTCACCC. The chain recombines TRBV12-3 or TRBV12-4 with TRBJ1-6, with D possibly matching TRBD1 (5 bases). The read stops 3 residues short of the end of the CDR3; the missing end is completed from the germline J gene. The CDR3 totals 12 residues. Trimming removed 10 bases at V and 7 bases at J, with 11 bases between.